A single sample is the source of the 26 T cell receptor beta chains below, sequenced in a study of T cell responses to AZD1222 COVID-19 vaccine. Method: immunoSEQ multiplex PCR; TCRdb's copy keeps in-frame clones and lacks some. The table includes approximately 130,000 clones, more than 85% detected once. This sample comprised peripheral blood, obtained on day 0 of AZD1222 vaccination. The receptors here all came from an adult in good health.

The table lists this clone with a count of one. The chain combines TRBV4-1 with TRBJ1-5, with D hard to call. This CDR3 spans 13 amino acids. V was trimmed by 2 bases and J by 6 bases, leaving 8 bases between them. Per germline, CDR1 MGHRA and CDR2 YSYEKL. Here the CDR3 DNA reads TGCGCCAGCAGCCAATCTCGGACTCAGCCCCAGCATTTT. Protein: CASSQSRTQPQHF.

The chain joins TRBV6-5 to TRBJ1-5, with D unresolved. Germline V gene data show CDR1 as MNHEY and CDR2 as SVGAGI. The CDR3 is 10 residues long. The V end was cut by 10 bases, the J end by 7 bases, with 8 bases between. CDR3 coding DNA: TGTGCCACCGGGATCCAGCCCCAGCATTTT. This codes for CATGIQPQHF.

The chain employs TRBV6-5 and TRBJ1-2; D is ambiguous. V lost 2 bases, J lost 7 bases, and 14 bases lay in between. CDR1 and CDR2 from the germline V gene are MNHEY and SVGAGI. CDR3 length: 14 amino acids. The CDR3 sequence is CASSYVAGISGYTF. The CDR3, as DNA: TGTGCCAGCAGTTACGTGGCGGGGATTAGTGGCTACACCTTC.

This chain links TRBV5-1 with TRBJ1-2; 7 positions agree with TRBD1. The V and J ends lost 1 base and 2 bases, in that order; junction bases with no gene match: 5. Germline V CDR1 and CDR2: SGHRS, YFSETQ. The length of the CDR3 is 15 residues. The CDR3 DNA reads TGCGCCAGCAGCTTGATCGAGGGGGCCAACTATGGCTACACCTTC. Encoded protein: CASSLIEGANYGYTF.

V and J are TRBV6-5 and TRBJ1-1; D is undetermined. Germline V CDR1 and CDR2: MNHEY, SVGAGI. The CDR3 is 13 amino acids. Between the trimmed V and J ends, which lost 2 bases and 0 bases, there was a span of 4 bases. CDR3 residues: CASSYEVNTEAFF. Written as DNA, the CDR3 is TGTGCCAGCAGTTACGAGGTGAACACTGAAGCTTTCTTT.

The rearrangement uses TRBV20-1 and TRBJ2-7; D tentatively reads TRBD1 or TRBD2 (5 bases each). Germline V gene lookup returns CDR1 DFQATT and CDR2 SNEGSKA (reference sequence). CDR3 length equals 10 residues. The germline V and J ends were trimmed by 8 bases and 2 bases, with 7 bases remaining between them. CDR3 protein: CSLGAYEQYF. As DNA, the CDR3 is TGCAGTTTGGGGGCCTACGAGCAGTACTTC.

This chain uses TRBV24-1 with TRBJ1-2; D possibly corresponds to TRBD1 (5 bases). The length of the CDR3 is 12 residues. V shed 3 bases and J shed 6 bases, with 7 bases lying between them. Germline loops: CDR1 KGHDR, CDR2 SFDVKD. In DNA, the CDR3 is TGTGCCACCAGTGATAGAGGGGATGGCTACACCTTC. Translated: CATSDRGDGYTF.

V and J are TRBV5-1 and TRBJ1-6, with 9 nucleotides matching TRBD1. The CDR3 extends over 15 amino acids. The V and J ends lost 5 bases and 10 bases, in that order; junction bases with no gene match: 10. Per the germline V gene, CDR1 is SGHRS and CDR2 is YFSETQ. The CDR3 DNA reads TGCGCCAGCAGTCAAATGACAGGGGGAGGCTCACCCCTCCACTTT. Translating it yields CASSQMTGGGSPLHF.

V usage is TRBV6-5 and J usage is TRBJ1-1; TRBD1 is a possible D gene (5 bases). The germline V gene encodes CDR1 MNHEY and CDR2 SVGAGI. Trimming pared 6 bases from V and 0 bases from J, leaving 11 bases between. CDR3 length: 14 residues. The DNA of the CDR3 is TGTGCCAGCAGCCCCTGGGGCCTGAACACTGAAGCTTTCTTT. Translation: CASSPWGLNTEAFF.

V usage is TRBV7-8 and J usage is TRBJ1-2; a weak D match, TRBD1 (5 bases). CDR1 and CDR2 (germline): SGHVS, FQNEAQ. Trimming cost V 1 base and J 2 bases, with 8 bases left between them. The CDR3 length is 14 residues. CDR3 nucleotide sequence: TGTGCCAGCAGCTTAGGGGGGAGCAACTATGGCTACACCTTC. This translates into CASSLGGSNYGYTF.

The chain combines TRBV7-8 with TRBJ1-1, with 8 nucleotides matching TRBD1. CDR1 is SGHVS, CDR2 FQNEAQ, per germline. CDR3 length: 14 amino acids. V was pared by 4 bases and J by 5 bases, with 6 bases of the junction left unmatched. The CDR3 DNA reads TGTGCCAGCAGCTCGACAGGGGCGAAGACTGAAGCTTTCTTT. Translation: CASSSTGAKTEAFF.

The chain links TRBV5-1 to TRBJ1-2; D is undetermined. CDR1 is SGHRS and CDR2 is YFSETQ in the germline V gene. The germline V and J ends were trimmed by 4 bases and 5 bases, with 15 bases remaining between them. The CDR3 runs to 14 residues. The CDR3 DNA follows: TGCGCCAGCAGCCCAGATTCATCGGGGTATGGCTACACCTTC. Residues: CASSPDSSGYGYTF.

This rearrangement joins TRBV9 to TRBJ2-7; possibly TRBD1 or TRBD2 for D (8 bases each). The germline V gene encodes CDR1 SGDLS and CDR2 YYNGEE. V lost 2 bases and J lost 0, with 15 bases in between. This CDR3 is 16 amino acids long. The CDR3 region has the DNA TGTGCCAGCAGCGTTAGCGGGACAGGAACCTCCTACGAGCAGTACTTC. It translates to CASSVSGTGTSYEQYF.

The V gene is TRBV7-2, the J gene TRBJ1-2; the D gene is possibly TRBD1 (5 bases). The CDR3 has 14 residues. CDR1 and CDR2 (germline): SGHTA, FQGNSA. Between the trimmed V and J ends, which lost 0 bases and 4 bases, there was a span of 9 bases. This CDR3 is CASSLATGPYGYTF. CDR3 DNA: TGTGCCAGCAGCTTAGCGACGGGACCCTATGGCTACACCTTC.

The CDR3 loop reads CASSLGPGQNSPLHF. The CDR3 DNA is TGTGCCAGCAGCTTAGGCCCGGGACAGAATTCACCCCTCCACTTT. The V call is TRBV13, the J call TRBJ1-6; 7 bases map to TRBD1. The germline V gene has CDR1 PRHDT and CDR2 FYEKMQ (reference sequence). This CDR3 is 15 amino acids long. V shed 0 bases, J shed 7 bases, and the junction held 3 bases outside the gene matches.

The J gene is TRBJ1-6, the V gene TRBV5-6; no reliable D call. Germline CDR1 reads SGHDT; CDR2 reads YYEEEE. V was pared by 0 bases and J by 0 bases, with 10 bases between. This CDR3 region has 17 residues. The CDR3 is CASSLGTASSYNSPLHF. Here the CDR3 DNA reads TGTGCCAGCAGCTTGGGTACGGCGAGCTCCTATAATTCACCCCTCCACTTT.

This chain joins TRBV9 and TRBJ2-6; either TRBD1 or TRBD2 may supply D (6 bases each). CDR1 is SGDLS and CDR2 is YYNGEE in the germline V gene. V was trimmed by 4 bases and J by 4 bases, leaving 15 bases between them. The CDR3 has 16 amino acids. CDR3 loop: CASSTPGAGGANVLTF. The CDR3 DNA sequence: TGTGCCAGCAGCACCCCGGGGGCAGGGGGGGCCAACGTCCTGACTTTC.

The count of this clone is one. The CDR3 here is CASRHNTLIDGQPQHF. CDR3 coding DNA: TGTGCCAGCAGGCACAACACACTAATAGACGGTCAGCCCCAGCATTTT. This rearrangement joins TRBV6-6 to TRBJ1-5; D ambiguous. Germline V CDR1 and CDR2: MNHNY, SVGAGI (reference sequence). The CDR3 covers 16 residues. V lost 6 bases and J 6 bases, leaving 21 bases between the germline ends.

There are a few counts of this clone. This chain uses TRBV5-1 with TRBJ2-7, with a tentative D call TRBD1 (6 bases). Germline assignment: CDR1 SGHRS and CDR2 YFSETQ. Trimming removed 4 bases from V and 5 bases from J, with 16 bases in between. The length of the CDR3 is 14 residues. CDR3: CASSGQTNLDEQYF. The DNA of the CDR3 is TGCGCCAGCAGCGGACAGACGAATCTCGACGAGCAGTACTTC. The full variable domain, its missing parts supplied by reference TRBV5-1 and TRBJ2-7, is KAGVTQTPRYLIKTRGQQVTLSCSPISGHRSVSWYQQTPGQGLQFLFEYFSETQRNKGNFPGRFSGRQFSNSRSEMNVSTLELGDSALYLCASSGQTNLDEQYFGPGTRLTVT.

The gene calls are TRBV5-1 and TRBJ1-2; the match to TRBD1 covers 7 bases. The CDR3 length is 13 residues. Germline V gives CDR1 SGHRS, CDR2 YFSETQ. Trimming took 1 base from V and 7 from J; bases not matched to a gene: 4. The CDR3, as DNA: TGCGCCAGCAGCTTGCAGGGGGATCTTGGCTACACCTTC. Translated, it gives CASSLQGDLGYTF. The whole variable domain, filled in from reference TRBV5-1 and TRBJ1-2, reads KAGVTQTPRYLIKTRGQQVTLSCSPISGHRSVSWYQQTPGQGLQFLFEYFSETQRNKGNFPGRFSGRQFSNSRSEMNVSTLELGDSALYLCASSLQGDLGYTFGSGTRLTVV.

This chain connects TRBV4-1 to TRBJ1-1; possible D gene TRBD1, 6 bases. The CDR3 has 17 amino acids. The germline V gene has CDR1 MGHRA and CDR2 YSYEKL. Trimming shortened V by 1 base and J by 0 bases, and 15 bases separated the two germline ends. DNA of the CDR3: TGCGCCAGCAGCCAAGTAGCCCGGGACACCGTGAACACTGAAGCTTTCTTT. This gives the protein CASSQVARDTVNTEAFF.

This chain joins TRBV12-3 or TRBV12-4 and TRBJ1-1; 7 nucleotides line up with TRBD1. CDR3 length: 13 amino acids. J was trimmed by 4 bases and V by 8 bases; bases with no gene match: 7. The chain's CDR3 is CASGTAWGTEAFF. The CDR3 DNA is TGTGCCAGCGGGACAGCCTGGGGCACTGAAGCTTTCTTT.

The chain couples TRBV19 to TRBJ2-1, with 7 bases lining up with TRBD1. CDR3 length equals 14 residues. Germline lookup yields CDR1 LNHDA and CDR2 SQIVND (reference sequence). The V and J ends lost 3 bases and 6 bases, in that order; junction bases with no gene match: 5. The CDR3 loop reads CASSIRQGFNEQFF. CDR3 nucleotide sequence: TGTGCCAGTAGTATCCGACAGGGCTTCAATGAGCAGTTCTTC.

This chain joins TRBV7-2 and TRBJ2-7; D remains ambiguous. The CDR3 runs 13 residues. V was trimmed by 5 bases and J by 4 bases, leaving 12 bases between them. CDR1 is SGHTA, CDR2 FQGNSA, per germline. For the CDR3, the DNA is TGTGCCAGCAGCATTCCCCCTAAATACGAGCAGTACTTC. It yields the protein CASSIPPKYEQYF.

This rearrangement joins TRBV12-3 or TRBV12-4 to TRBJ1-1; D gene unclear. The V gene lost 8 bases and the J gene lost 4 bases, with 14 bases spanning the gap. This CDR3 comprises 13 residues. The CDR3 DNA reads as TGTGCCAGCGGAGGGAGGGTTAGCACTGAAGCTTTCTTT. It specifies CASGGRVSTEAFF.

This clone occurred once. The chain links TRBV7-2 to TRBJ2-1; the D gene is possibly TRBD2 (5 bases). V was shortened by 0 bases and J by 7 bases, with 10 bases between the two germline ends. Per the germline V gene, CDR1 is SGHTA and CDR2 is FQGNSA. The CDR3 is 14 residues long. The CDR3 region has the DNA TGTGCCAGCAGCTTAGCGAGCAGGACTAATGAGCAGTTCTTC. Amino acid sequence: CASSLASRTNEQFF.